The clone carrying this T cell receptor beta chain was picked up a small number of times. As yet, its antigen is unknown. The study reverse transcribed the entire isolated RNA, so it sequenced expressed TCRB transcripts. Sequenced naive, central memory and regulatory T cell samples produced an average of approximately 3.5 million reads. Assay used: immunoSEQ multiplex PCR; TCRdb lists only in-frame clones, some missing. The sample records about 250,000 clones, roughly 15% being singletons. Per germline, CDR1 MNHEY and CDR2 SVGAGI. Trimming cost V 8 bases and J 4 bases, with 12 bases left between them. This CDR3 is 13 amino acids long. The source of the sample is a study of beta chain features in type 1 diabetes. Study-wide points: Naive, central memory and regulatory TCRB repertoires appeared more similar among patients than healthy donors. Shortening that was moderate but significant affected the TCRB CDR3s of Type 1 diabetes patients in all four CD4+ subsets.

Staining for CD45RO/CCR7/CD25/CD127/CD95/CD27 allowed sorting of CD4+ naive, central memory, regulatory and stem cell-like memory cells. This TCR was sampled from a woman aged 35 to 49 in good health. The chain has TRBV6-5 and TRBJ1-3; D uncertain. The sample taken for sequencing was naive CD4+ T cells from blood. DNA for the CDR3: TGTGCCAGCCCTAACCCGGTGGGAAACACCATATATTTT. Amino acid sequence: CASPNPVGNTIYF.